These 5 T cell receptor beta chains were sequenced from one sample in a study of blood T cell repertoires in COVID-19 (dated by TCRdb to 2018 to 2021). Library preparation used the immunoSEQ multiplex PCR assay. TCRdb mirrors the immuneACCESS table, restricted to in-frame sequences. Some clones are absent from its copies; in checked studies, under half trace to an unresolved V gene, and the reason for the others is unknown. The sample table shows approximately 260,000 clones, and around 80% are seen once. Approximately 4% of the sample goes to the ten largest clones. Sample: peripheral blood. These receptors were obtained from a woman in her forties with active or convalescent COVID-19.

This clone is labeled as medium-sized. The chain uses TRBV2 and TRBJ1-3; D might be TRBD1 (5 bases). Deletions cut 6 bases from V and 0 bases from J, with 18 bases between. Germline-derived CDR1 and CDR2 are SNHLY and FYNNEI. CDR3 length: 17 residues. The CDR3, as DNA: TGTGCCAGCAGAAGTGAGGTGGGGCGAGCCTCTGGAAACACCATATATTTT. Amino acids: CASRSEVGRASGNTIYF.

The chain joins TRBV9 to TRBJ2-2; TRBD2 agrees at 13 bases. This CDR3 is 19 amino acids long. Germline CDR1 SGDLS, CDR2 YYNGEE. With V trimmed by 3 bases and J by 0 bases, 8 bases remained unmatched. The CDR3 loop is CASSAEGTSGTANTGELFF. In nucleotides, the CDR3 is TGTGCCAGCAGCGCCGAAGGGACTAGCGGGACCGCGAACACCGGGGAGCTGTTTTTT. Variable domain in full (rest from reference TRBV9 and TRBJ2-2): DSGVTQTPKHLITATGQRVTLRCSPRSGDLSVYWYQQSLDQGLQFLIQYYNGEERAKGNILERFSAQQFPDLHSELNLSSLELGDSALYFCASSAEGTSGTANTGELFFGEGSRLTVL.

The genes are TRBV3-1 (or the pseudogene TRBV3-2) and TRBJ2-7; 11 bases are a match to TRBD2. Germline CDR1 and CDR2: LGHDT and YNNKEL (reference sequence). The CDR3 totals 18 residues. V dropped 0 bases and J dropped 0; count of bases not matched to a gene: 7. The CDR3 spells CASSQDLSSGGRSYEQYF. Here the CDR3 DNA reads TGTGCCAGCAGCCAAGATCTTTCTAGCGGGGGGCGCTCCTACGAGCAGTACTTC.

In this sample, this clone turned up many times. V usage is TRBV11-2 and J usage is TRBJ1-3, with TRBD1 identical over 8 bases. Germline assignment: CDR1 SGHAT and CDR2 FQNNGV. V was clipped by 9 bases and J by 6 bases; unmatched bases: 10. The CDR3 runs 14 residues. The CDR3 DNA sequence: TGTGCCAGTTCGCGGGCAGGGGGCGTAAACACCATATATTTT. Translating gives CASSRAGGVNTIYF.

The gene calls are TRBV12-3 or TRBV12-4 and TRBJ1-2; D not certain. CDR3 length: 11 residues. Trimming cost V 7 bases and J 4 bases, with 7 bases left between them. The CDR3 nucleotides read TGTGCCAGCACCCTACTCTATGGCTACACCTTC. The encoded protein is CASTLLYGYTF.